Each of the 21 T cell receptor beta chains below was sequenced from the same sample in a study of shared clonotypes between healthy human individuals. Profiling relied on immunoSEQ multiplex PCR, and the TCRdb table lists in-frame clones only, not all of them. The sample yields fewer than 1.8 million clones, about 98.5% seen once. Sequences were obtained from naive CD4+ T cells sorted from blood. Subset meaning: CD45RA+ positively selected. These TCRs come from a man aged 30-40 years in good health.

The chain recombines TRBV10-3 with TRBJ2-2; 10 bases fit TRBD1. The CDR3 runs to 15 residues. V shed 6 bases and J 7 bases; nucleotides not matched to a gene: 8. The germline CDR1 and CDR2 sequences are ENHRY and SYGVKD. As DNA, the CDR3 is TGTGCCATCAGCGACAGGGGGCCCGCGGACGGGGAGCTGTTTTTT. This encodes CAISDRGPADGELFF.

CDR3 nucleotide sequence: TGCAGCGTTGCTGTTGCGGGAGGGCCAAGGGAGCAGTACTTC. It is translated as CSVAVAGGPREQYF. The gene calls are TRBV29-1 and TRBJ2-7, with 9 positions matching TRBD2. This CDR3 region has 14 residues. Germline V gives CDR1 SQVTM, CDR2 ANQGSEA. V was pared by 4 bases and J by 7 bases, with 11 bases of the junction left unmatched.

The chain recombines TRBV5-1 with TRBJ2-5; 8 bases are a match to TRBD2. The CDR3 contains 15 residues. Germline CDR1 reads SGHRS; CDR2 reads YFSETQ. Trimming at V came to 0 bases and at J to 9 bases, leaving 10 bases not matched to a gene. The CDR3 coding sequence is TGCGCCAGCAGCTTGGATCTAGCGGGCGTTGGGGCCCAGTACTTC. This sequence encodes CASSLDLAGVGAQYF.

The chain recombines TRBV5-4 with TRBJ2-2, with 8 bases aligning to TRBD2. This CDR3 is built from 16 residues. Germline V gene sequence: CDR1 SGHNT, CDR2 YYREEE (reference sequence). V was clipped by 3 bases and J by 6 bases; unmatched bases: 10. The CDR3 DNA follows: TGTGCCAGCAGCTCCCCCGTTAGAGCGGGAGCCGGGGAGCTGTTTTTT. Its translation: CASSSPVRAGAGELFF.

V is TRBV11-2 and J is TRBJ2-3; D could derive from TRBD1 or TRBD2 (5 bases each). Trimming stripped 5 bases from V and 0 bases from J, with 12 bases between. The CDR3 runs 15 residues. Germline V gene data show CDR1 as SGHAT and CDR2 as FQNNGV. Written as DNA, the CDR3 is TGTGCCAGCAGCGTGAATCGGGACAGCACAGATACGCAGTATTTT. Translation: CASSVNRDSTDTQYF.

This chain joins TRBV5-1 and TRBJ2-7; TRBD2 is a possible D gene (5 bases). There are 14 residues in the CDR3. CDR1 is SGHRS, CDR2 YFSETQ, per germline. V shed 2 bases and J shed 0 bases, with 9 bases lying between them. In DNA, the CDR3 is TGCGCCAGCAGCTTCACGGGGAACTCCTACGAGCAGTACTTC. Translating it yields CASSFTGNSYEQYF.

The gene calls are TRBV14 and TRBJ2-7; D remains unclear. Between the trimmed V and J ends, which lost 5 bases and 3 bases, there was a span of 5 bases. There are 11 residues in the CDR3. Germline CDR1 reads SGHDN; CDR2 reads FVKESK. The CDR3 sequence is CASSSYYEQYF. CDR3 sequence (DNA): TGTGCCAGCAGCTCGTACTACGAGCAGTACTTC.

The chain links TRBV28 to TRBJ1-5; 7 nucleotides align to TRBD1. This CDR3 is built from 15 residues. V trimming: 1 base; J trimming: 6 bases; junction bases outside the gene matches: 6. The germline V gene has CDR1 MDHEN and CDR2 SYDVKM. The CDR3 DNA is TGTGCCAGCAGTTTATCGGCAGGGGGGACTCAGCCCCAGCATTTT. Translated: CASSLSAGGTQPQHF.

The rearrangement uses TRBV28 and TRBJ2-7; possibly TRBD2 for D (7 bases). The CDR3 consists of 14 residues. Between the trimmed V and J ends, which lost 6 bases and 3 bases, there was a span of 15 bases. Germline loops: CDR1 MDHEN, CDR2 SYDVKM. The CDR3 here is CASRSGGSFYEQYF. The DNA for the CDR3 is TGTGCCAGCAGATCGGGGGGCAGTTTCTACGAGCAGTACTTC.

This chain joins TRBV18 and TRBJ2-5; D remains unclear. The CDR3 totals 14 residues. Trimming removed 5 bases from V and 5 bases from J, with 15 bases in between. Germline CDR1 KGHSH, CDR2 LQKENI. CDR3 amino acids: CASSNSDPWETQYF. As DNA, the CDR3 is TGTGCCAGCTCAAACAGCGACCCGTGGGAGACCCAGTACTTC.

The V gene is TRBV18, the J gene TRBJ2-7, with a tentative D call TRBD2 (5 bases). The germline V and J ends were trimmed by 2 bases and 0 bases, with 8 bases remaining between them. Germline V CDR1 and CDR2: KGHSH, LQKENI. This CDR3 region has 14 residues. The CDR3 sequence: CASSPRETSYEQYF. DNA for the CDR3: TGTGCCAGCTCACCAAGGGAGACCTCCTACGAGCAGTACTTC.

CDR3 coding DNA: TGTGCCAGCAGCTCGGCCGTCAGGGGACTGGTGTCCTACGAGCAGTACTTC. Translated, it gives CASSSAVRGLVSYEQYF. This rearrangement joins TRBV11-2 to TRBJ2-7; D may be TRBD1 or TRBD2 (6 bases each). The CDR3 is 17 amino acids. CDR1 SGHAT and CDR2 FQNNGV come from the germline V gene. V was cut by 4 bases and J by 1 base, with 20 bases left in between.

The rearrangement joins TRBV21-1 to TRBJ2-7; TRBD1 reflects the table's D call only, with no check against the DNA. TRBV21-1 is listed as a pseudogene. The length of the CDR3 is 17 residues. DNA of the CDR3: TGTGCCAGCAGCAAATTTAGGGACAGGGGTCGCTCCTACGAGCAGTACTTC. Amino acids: CASSKFRDRGRSYEQYF.

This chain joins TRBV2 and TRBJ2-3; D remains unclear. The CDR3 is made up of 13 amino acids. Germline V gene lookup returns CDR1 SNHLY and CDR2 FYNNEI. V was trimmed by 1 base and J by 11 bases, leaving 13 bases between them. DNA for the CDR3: TGTGCCAGCAGTGAAGGGCTCAACTCTAAGCAGTATTTT. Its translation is CASSEGLNSKQYF.

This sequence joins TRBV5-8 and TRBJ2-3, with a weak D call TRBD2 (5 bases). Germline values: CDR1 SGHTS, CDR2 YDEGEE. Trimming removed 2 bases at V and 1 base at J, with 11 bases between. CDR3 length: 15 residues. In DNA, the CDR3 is TGTGCCAGCAGCTTCCTCGGGAAGGGCACAGATACGCAGTATTTT. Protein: CASSFLGKGTDTQYF.

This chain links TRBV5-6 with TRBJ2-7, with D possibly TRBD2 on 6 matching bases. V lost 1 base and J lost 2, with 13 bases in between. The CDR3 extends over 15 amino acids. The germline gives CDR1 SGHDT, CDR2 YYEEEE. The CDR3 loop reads CASSLRLDLPYEQYF. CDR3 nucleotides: TGTGCCAGCAGCTTGCGACTAGACTTGCCCTACGAGCAGTACTTC.

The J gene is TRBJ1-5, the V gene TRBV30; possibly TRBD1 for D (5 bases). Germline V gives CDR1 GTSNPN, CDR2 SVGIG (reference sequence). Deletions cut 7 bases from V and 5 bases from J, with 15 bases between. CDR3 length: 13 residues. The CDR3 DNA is TGTGCCTACTTTCGGGGGGGGGATCAGCCCCAGCATTTT. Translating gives CAYFRGGDQPQHF.

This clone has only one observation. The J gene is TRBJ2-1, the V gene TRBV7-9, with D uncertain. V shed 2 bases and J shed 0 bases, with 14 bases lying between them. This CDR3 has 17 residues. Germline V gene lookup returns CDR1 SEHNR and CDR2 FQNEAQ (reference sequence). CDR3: CASSLSWQIGSYNEQFF. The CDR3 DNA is TGTGCCAGCAGCTTAAGTTGGCAGATTGGCTCCTACAATGAGCAGTTCTTC.

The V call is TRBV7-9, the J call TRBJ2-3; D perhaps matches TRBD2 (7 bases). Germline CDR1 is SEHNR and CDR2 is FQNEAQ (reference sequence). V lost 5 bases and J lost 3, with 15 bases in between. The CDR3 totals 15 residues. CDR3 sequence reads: CASSTGGAQTDTQYF. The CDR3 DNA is TGTGCCAGCAGCACTGGGGGGGCGCAAACAGATACGCAGTATTTT.

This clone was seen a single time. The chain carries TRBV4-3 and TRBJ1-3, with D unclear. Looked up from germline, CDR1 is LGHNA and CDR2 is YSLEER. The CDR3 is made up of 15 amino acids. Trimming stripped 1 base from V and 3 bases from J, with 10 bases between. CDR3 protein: CASSQGGEGGNTIYF. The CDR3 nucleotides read TGCGCCAGCAGCCAAGGGGGAGAGGGTGGAAACACCATATATTTT.

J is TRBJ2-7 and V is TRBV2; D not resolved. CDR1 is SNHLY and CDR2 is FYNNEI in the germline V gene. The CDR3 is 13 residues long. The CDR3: CVFRRDSSYEQYF. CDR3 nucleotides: TGTGTCTTTAGAAGGGATAGCTCCTACGAGCAGTACTTC. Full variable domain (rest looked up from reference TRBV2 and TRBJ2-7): EPEVTQTPSHQVTQMGQEVILRCVPISNHLYFYWYRQILGQKVEFLVSFYNNEISEKSEIFDDQFSVERPDGSNFTLKIRSTKLEDSAMYFCVFRRDSSYEQYFGPGTRLTVT.